Listed below are T cell receptor beta chains from one sample, sequenced in a study of cytomegalovirus exposure and HLA in healthy donors. Using immunoSEQ multiplex PCR, the repertoire was profiled, and TCRdb retains in-frame clones only, with some absent. The table lists approximately 160,000 clones, around 85% of them singletons, with 1.9% in the top ten. The sample taken for sequencing was PBMCs. These receptors were obtained from a human donor in good health. The CDR3 runs from the conserved cysteine through the conserved F or W. A D gene is named only where the DNA matches it firmly. Size is stated for part of the rows, as once, few or many counts, or as a class when the clone is expanded.

>TRBJ2-3|.|TRBD2|TRBV7-9
CASSGTSRRTDTQYF
TGTGCCAGCAGCGGGACTAGCAGACGCACAGATACGCAGTATTTT
>TRBJ1-6|.|TRBD1|TRBV7-2
CASSRDSRSGASLHF
TGTGCCAGCAGCCGGGACAGCCGGTCCGGTGCATCCCTCCACTTT
>TRBJ2-7|.|.|TRBV7-2
CASSLDRAYEQYF
TGTGCCAGCAGCTTAGATCGAGCCTACGAGCAGTACTTC
>TRBJ2-7|.|TRBD2|TRBV11-3
CASRPTSGGRYEQYF
TGTGCCAGCAGACCGACTAGCGGGGGGCGCTACGAGCAGTACTTC
>TRBJ1-4|few|.|TRBV25-1
CASSEVTPQNEKLFF
TGTGCCAGCAGTGAAGTAACACCCCAAAATGAAAAACTGTTTTTT
>TRBJ2-2|.|TRBD2|TRBV4-1
CASSQQLAGGPGELFF
TGCGCCAGCAGCCAACAACTAGCGGGGGGGCCCGGGGAGCTGTTTTTT
>TRBJ2-3|.|TRBD2|TRBV7-3
CASSSRLAKGPDTQYF
TGTGCCAGCAGCTCAAGACTAGCCAAGGGGCCAGATACGCAGTATTTT
>TRBJ2-7|once|TRBD2|TRBV5-1
CASSLTSGGFSYEQYF
TGCGCCAGCAGCTTGACTAGCGGGGGTTTCTCCTACGAGCAGTACTTC
>TRBJ1-4|.|.|TRBV7-9
CASSLALEKLFF
TGTGCCAGCAGCTTAGCTCTTGAAAAACTGTTTTTT
>TRBJ1-1|.|.|TRBV6-6
CATGRTEAFF
TGTGCCACTGGGAGGACTGAAGCTTTCTTT
>TRBJ1-6|.|TRBD1|TRBV15
CATSRGQGGLSGSPLHF
TGTGCCACCAGCAGGGGACAGGGGGGCCTCAGTGGTTCACCCCTCCACTTT
>TRBJ2-4|.|TRBD2|TRBV7-8
CASSIREDSNIQYF
TGTGCCAGCAGCATCCGGGAGGACTCAAACATTCAGTACTTC
>TRBJ2-2|.|.|TRBV6-5
CASSYVGPGELFF
TGTGCCAGCAGTTACGTGGGGCCCGGGGAGCTGTTTTTT
>TRBJ2-5|.|TRBD2|TRBV5-5
CASSSGLAVQETQYF
TGTGCCAGCAGCTCAGGACTAGCGGTCCAAGAGACCCAGTACTTC
>TRBJ2-3|.|TRBD2|TRBV19
CASSLVTGGAGDTQYF
TGTGCCAGTAGTCTCGTCACCGGGGGGGCCGGAGATACGCAGTATTTT
>TRBJ1-4|once|.|TRBV6-6
CASSEGVLEKLFF
TGTGCCAGCAGCGAGGGGGTCCTTGAAAAACTGTTTTTT
>TRBJ2-1|.|TRBD1|TRBV19
CASSTWTGGAYNEQFF
TGTGCCAGTAGTACCTGGACAGGGGGAGCCTACAATGAGCAGTTCTTC
>TRBJ2-3|.|.|TRBV4-1
CASSQVGAKVADTQYF
TGCGCCAGCAGCCAAGTTGGAGCAAAGGTTGCAGATACGCAGTATTTT
>TRBJ2-5|.|.|TRBV12-5
CASVQGLEETQYF
TGTGCTAGTGTTCAGGGTTTGGAAGAGACCCAGTACTTC
>TRBJ2-3|once|TRBD2|TRBV6-6
CASSLAGGTDTQYF
TGTGCCAGCAGCCTAGCGGGGGGCACAGATACGCAGTATTTT
>TRBJ2-5|.|.|TRBV7-9
CASSFPGVETQYF
TGTGCCAGCAGCTTCCCAGGGGTGGAGACCCAGTACTTC
>TRBJ2-6|few|TRBD1|TRBV27
CASSLGLRGRAGANVLTF
TGTGCCAGCAGTTTGGGTCTCAGGGGGCGGGCTGGGGCCAACGTCCTGACTTTC
>TRBJ2-7|.|TRBD2|TRBV4-2
CASSQVGGTSGGTSSYEQYF
TGTGCCAGCAGCCAGGTCGGGGGAACTAGCGGGGGCACCAGCTCCTACGAGCAGTACTTC
>TRBJ2-2|.|TRBD2|TRBV6-6
CASSNRGGETGELFF
TGTGCCAGCAGTAACCGGGGGGGAGAAACCGGGGAGCTGTTTTTT
>TRBJ2-5|.|TRBD2|TRBV29-1
CSVRNRLARQETQYF
TGCAGCGTTCGGAATCGACTAGCGAGGCAAGAGACCCAGTACTTC
>TRBJ1-5|.|.|TRBV4-1
CASSQEGSGVLHQPQHF
TGCGCCAGCAGCCAAGAGGGGTCAGGGGTTCTCCATCAGCCCCAGCATTTT
>TRBJ2-7|.|.|TRBV6-1
CASSEARGEQYF
TGTGCCAGCAGTGAAGCGCGGGGCGAGCAGTACTTC
>TRBJ1-5|.|.|TRBV21-1
CASSNADRGSNQPQHF
TGTGCCAGCAGCAATGCGGACAGGGGGAGCAATCAGCCCCAGCATTTT
>TRBJ2-3|.|TRBD2|TRBV5-4
CASSLWGLAGSGDTQYF
TGTGCCAGCAGCCTCTGGGGACTAGCGGGGTCTGGGGATACGCAGTATTTT
>TRBJ1-4|.|.|TRBV7-9
CASSPNSGIMISTNEKLFF
TGTGCCAGCAGCCCTAACTCCGGGATCATGATTTCAACTAATGAAAAACTGTTTTTT
>TRBJ1-6|.|TRBD1|TRBV27
CASSLFTGGRRSPLHF
TGTGCCAGCAGTTTATTTACAGGGGGCCGACGTTCACCCCTCCACTTT